The 6 T cell receptor beta chains given below trace back to one sample, sequenced in a study of blood T cell dynamics during melanoma immunotherapy. Time point specified: week 3, after first cycle of checkpoint inhibitor. Assay used: immunoSEQ multiplex PCR; TCRdb lists only in-frame clones, some missing. The sample shows about 17,000 clones, about 90% of them seen only once. The sample here was blood, taken from a patient treated with checkpoint blockade. Receptors originate from a human donor with melanoma.

The CDR3 nucleotides read TGTGCCAGCAGCCCGGGGACCTTCGACAATGAGCAGTTCTTC. Protein: CASSPGTFDNEQFF. The chain recombines TRBV5-6 with TRBJ2-1; D is perhaps TRBD1 or TRBD2 (5 bases each). The CDR3 consists of 14 residues. CDR1 SGHDT and CDR2 YYEEEE come from the germline V gene. Between the trimmed V and J ends, which lost 4 bases and 5 bases, there was a span of 13 bases.

The chain joins TRBV4-1 to TRBJ2-5; D may correspond to TRBD1 or TRBD2 (5 bases each). The tail of the sequence fits TRBJ2-7 better, so the J call may be wrong. CDR3 length: 16 residues. Germline values: CDR1 MGHRA, CDR2 YSYEKL. CDR3 amino acids: CASSPGTQPTIYEQYF. The CDR3 bases are TGCGCCAGCAGCCCCGGGACCCAACCAACCATCTACGAGCAGTACTTC.

This chain links TRBV7-2 with TRBJ1-2; D possibly corresponds to TRBD1 (5 bases). The CDR3 length is 13 residues. V was shortened by 2 bases and J by 8 bases, with 12 bases between the two germline ends. CDR1 and CDR2 (germline): SGHTA, FQGNSA. This CDR3 is CASSLIGAQGYTF. As DNA, the CDR3 is TGTGCCAGCAGCTTAATAGGGGCGCAAGGCTACACCTTC. Supplemented by reference TRBV7-2 and TRBJ1-2, the full variable domain reads GAGVSQSPSNKVTEKGKDVELRCDPISGHTALYWYRQSLGQGLEFLIYFQGNSAPDKSGLPSDRFSAERTGGSVSTLTIQRTQQEDSAVYLCASSLIGAQGYTFGSGTRLTVV.

The J gene is TRBJ2-7, the V gene TRBV5-4; 9 bases fit TRBD1. The germline V gene encodes CDR1 SGHNT and CDR2 YYREEE (reference sequence). Trimming removed 3 bases from V and 6 bases from J; junction bases left unmatched: 7. The CDR3 loop spans 14 amino acids. As DNA, the CDR3 is TGTGCCAGCAGCTCGACGTGGACAGGGGTCGAGCAGTACTTC. Translated: CASSSTWTGVEQYF.

V usage is TRBV7-9 and J usage is TRBJ2-1, with D unresolved. With 2 bases removed from V and 7 bases from J, the gap between germline ends came to 9 bases. Germline values: CDR1 SEHNR, CDR2 FQNEAQ (reference sequence). The CDR3 is made up of 13 amino acids. This CDR3 reads CASSLRLGNEQFF. The DNA of the CDR3 is TGTGCCAGCAGCTTACGACTGGGGAATGAGCAGTTCTTC. Combining the CDR3 with reference TRBV7-9 and TRBJ2-1 gives the whole variable domain DTGVSQNPRHKITKRGQNVTFRCDPISEHNRLYWYRQTLGQGPEFLTYFQNEAQLEKSRLLSDRFSAERPKGSFSTLEIQRTEQGDSAMYLCASSLRLGNEQFFGPGTRLTVL.

The chain joins TRBV6-4 to TRBJ2-3; 8 bases are shared with TRBD2. Germline CDR1 MRHNA, CDR2 SNTAGT. Trimming cost V 3 bases and J 2 bases; bases outside gene matches: 7. The CDR3 has 16 residues. This CDR3 is CASSEMVSGNTDTQYF. CDR3 coding DNA: TGTGCCAGCAGTGAAATGGTTAGCGGGAACACAGATACGCAGTATTTT.